This T cell receptor beta chain was captured in a study of cytomegalovirus exposure and HLA in healthy donors. Only in-frame clones appear in the TCRdb table, and some are missing; sequencing was by immunoSEQ multiplex PCR. The repertoire holds 120,000 or so clones, with about 87% as singletons. Study-level points and caveats: According to the study, 160 or so TCR beta chains were cytomegalovirus-associated. CMV antigen specificity of a few CMV-associated chains was confirmed in vitro. The majority of TCR sequences were rare, yet some public TCRs appeared in many donors.

Germline CDR1 MNHNS, CDR2 SASEGT. After removal of 0 bases from V and 9 bases from J, the junction contained 1 base not matched to a gene. The CDR3 is 15 amino acids. A note on this clone: What it binds is not known.

The sequence came from a woman younger than 30 in good health and CMV-seronegative. The J gene is TRBJ1-6, the V gene TRBV6-1; 11 nucleotides agree with TRBD1. Sequencing used PBMCs. The CDR3 nucleotides read TGTGCCAGCAGTGAAGCGGGGACAGGGGGTTCACCCCTCCACTTT. Amino acids: CASSEAGTGGSPLHF.